This passage covers 7 T cell receptor beta chains from one sample sequenced in a study of long-term antiretroviral therapy in people with HIV. They ran version v3.0 of the immunoSEQ assay at survey level. Data came from immunoSEQ multiplex PCR; TCRdb stores just in-frame clones and leaves some out. Of fewer than 25,000 clones in the sample, 84% are singletons; the top ten hold 3.4%. This specimen consisted of unsorted PBMCs, obtained 1.9 years after starting antiretroviral therapy. These receptors were obtained from a woman aged 50 to 65 with HIV.

As to this clone: Compared with germline, one end of the junction differs, possibly owing to a read error. V gene TRBV7-2 combines with J gene TRBJ2-1, with 7 bases fitting TRBD2. The CDR3 sequence is 15 residues long. Per germline, CDR1 SGHTA and CDR2 FQGNSA. DNA for the CDR3: TGTGCCAGCAGCTTAGAGGCGTGGAGGGCGGGGGTAATCCTCTTC. Amino acids: CASSLEAWRAGVILF.

This clone showed up just once. This sequence joins TRBV27 and TRBJ2-7; D may match TRBD1 or TRBD2 (5 bases each). The V end was cut by 4 bases, the J end by 10 bases, with 20 bases between. The CDR3 runs to 14 residues. Germline lookup yields CDR1 MNHEY and CDR2 SMNVEV (reference sequence). For the CDR3, the DNA is TGTGCCAGCAGTTACCACAGTCTCGGGACGGCCCAGTACTTC. Its translation is CASSYHSLGTAQYF.

This sequence joins TRBV5-8 and TRBJ2-2, with 11 bases identical to TRBD1. V shed 3 bases and J 4 bases; nucleotides not matched to a gene: 2. CDR3 length: 15 residues. From germline, CDR1 is SGHTS and CDR2 YDEGEE. CDR3 sequence (DNA): TGTGCCAGCAGCTCCGGGACAGGGGGCACCGGGGAGCTGTTTTTT. Translation gives CASSSGTGGTGELFF. The full variable domain, in which reference TRBV5-8 and TRBJ2-2 provide the parts outside the CDR3, is EAGVTQSPTHLIKTRGQQATLRCSPISGHTSVYWYQQALGLGLQFLLWYDEGEERNRGNFPPRFSGRQFPNYSSELNVNALELEDSALYLCASSSGTGGTGELFFGEGSRLTVL.

The count of this clone is one. V usage is TRBV2 and J usage is TRBJ1-3, with D unresolved. This CDR3 spans 13 amino acids. Germline-derived CDR1 and CDR2 are SNHLY and FYNNEI. V was pared by 4 bases and J by 0 bases, with 4 bases between. The CDR3 is CASSAGSGNTIYF. In DNA form, the CDR3 reads TGTGCCAGCAGTGCGGGCTCTGGAAACACCATATATTTT.

This chain uses TRBV7-9 with TRBJ1-6; tentatively, D is TRBD1 (5 bases). Germline V gene lookup returns CDR1 SEHNR and CDR2 FQNEAQ (reference sequence). V lost 2 bases and J lost 10, with 15 bases in between. This CDR3 contains 15 residues. The CDR3 spells CASSLNTGVRSPLHF. In nucleotides, the CDR3 is TGTGCCAGCAGCTTAAATACGGGGGTACGGTCACCCCTCCACTTT.

This clone was picked up one time. V is TRBV7-9 and J is TRBJ2-3; unclear D gene. The CDR3 runs to 14 residues. V was pared by 2 bases and J by 2 bases, with 8 bases between. Germline V gene lookup returns CDR1 SEHNR and CDR2 FQNEAQ (reference sequence). The CDR3 bases are TGTGCCAGCAGCTTACTTCCAGACACAGATACGCAGTATTTT. Translating gives CASSLLPDTDTQYF.

This clone was seen once. The chain carries TRBV28 and TRBJ2-3; tentatively, D is TRBD2 (6 bases). Trimming cost V 4 bases and J 3 bases, with 11 bases left between them. This CDR3 is built from 14 residues. Germline CDR1 is MDHEN and CDR2 is SYDVKM. The CDR3 DNA is TGTGCCAGCAGTTATGGGGGGAGAACAGATACGCAGTATTTT. Its translation: CASSYGGRTDTQYF.